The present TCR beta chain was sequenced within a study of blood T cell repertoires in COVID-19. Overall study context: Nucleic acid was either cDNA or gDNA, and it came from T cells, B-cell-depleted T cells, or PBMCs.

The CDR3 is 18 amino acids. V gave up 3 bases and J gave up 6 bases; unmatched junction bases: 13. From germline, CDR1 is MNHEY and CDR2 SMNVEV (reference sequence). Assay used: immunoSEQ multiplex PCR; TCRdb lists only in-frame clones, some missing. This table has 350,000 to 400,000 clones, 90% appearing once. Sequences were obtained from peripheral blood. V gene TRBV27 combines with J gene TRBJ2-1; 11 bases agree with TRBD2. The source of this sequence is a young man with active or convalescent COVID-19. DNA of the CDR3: TGTGCCAGCAGTTTGCTTGCGACTGGGACTAGCGGATTCAATGAGCAGTTCTTC. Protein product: CASSLLATGTSGFNEQFF.